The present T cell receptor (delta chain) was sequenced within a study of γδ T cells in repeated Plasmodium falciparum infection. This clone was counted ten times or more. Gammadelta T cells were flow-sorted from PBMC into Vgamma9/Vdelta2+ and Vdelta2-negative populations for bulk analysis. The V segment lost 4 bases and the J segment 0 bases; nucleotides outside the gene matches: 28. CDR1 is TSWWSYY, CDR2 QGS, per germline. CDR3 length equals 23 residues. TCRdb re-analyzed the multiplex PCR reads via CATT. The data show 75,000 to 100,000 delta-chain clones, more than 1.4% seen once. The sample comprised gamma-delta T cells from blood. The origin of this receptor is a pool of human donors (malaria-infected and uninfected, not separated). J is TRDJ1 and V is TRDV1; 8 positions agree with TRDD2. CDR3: CALGGRPSYLLAYRGGYTDKLIF. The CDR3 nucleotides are TGTGCTCTTGGGGGACGGCCTTCCTATCTCCTGGCATACCGGGGGGGGTACACCGATAAACTCATCTTT.